This TCR beta chain came from a study of blood T cells in healthy people across ages. Study conclusions and caveats: Naive CD4+ cell counts and diversity both ran higher in long-lived than in aged donors.

For every donor, a draw yielded roughly 9.3 milliliters of peripheral blood. A second PCR of roughly 7 to 11 cycles used a sample-barcoded 5' primer and a J-beta primer mix. TCRdb analysed the 5' RACE reads with MiXCR anew, one entry per CDR3 protein. The sample yields some 1.8 million distinct CDR3 sequences, around 42% seen once. A remark on this clonotype: Its antigen is as yet unknown.

CDR3 length equals 14 residues. CDR1 is SGHTA and CDR2 is FQGNSA in the germline V gene. The TCR comes from a human donor in good health. The V call is TRBV7-2, the J call TRBJ2-1; D is possibly TRBD1 (6 bases). Gene TRBJ2-7 matches the end of the DNA better, so the J call may be wrong. Material for sequencing was blood. In DNA form, the CDR3 reads TGTGCCAGCAGCTCACGGGGCAGGGGAAACGAGCAGTACTTC. Protein sequence: CASSSRGRGNEQYF.